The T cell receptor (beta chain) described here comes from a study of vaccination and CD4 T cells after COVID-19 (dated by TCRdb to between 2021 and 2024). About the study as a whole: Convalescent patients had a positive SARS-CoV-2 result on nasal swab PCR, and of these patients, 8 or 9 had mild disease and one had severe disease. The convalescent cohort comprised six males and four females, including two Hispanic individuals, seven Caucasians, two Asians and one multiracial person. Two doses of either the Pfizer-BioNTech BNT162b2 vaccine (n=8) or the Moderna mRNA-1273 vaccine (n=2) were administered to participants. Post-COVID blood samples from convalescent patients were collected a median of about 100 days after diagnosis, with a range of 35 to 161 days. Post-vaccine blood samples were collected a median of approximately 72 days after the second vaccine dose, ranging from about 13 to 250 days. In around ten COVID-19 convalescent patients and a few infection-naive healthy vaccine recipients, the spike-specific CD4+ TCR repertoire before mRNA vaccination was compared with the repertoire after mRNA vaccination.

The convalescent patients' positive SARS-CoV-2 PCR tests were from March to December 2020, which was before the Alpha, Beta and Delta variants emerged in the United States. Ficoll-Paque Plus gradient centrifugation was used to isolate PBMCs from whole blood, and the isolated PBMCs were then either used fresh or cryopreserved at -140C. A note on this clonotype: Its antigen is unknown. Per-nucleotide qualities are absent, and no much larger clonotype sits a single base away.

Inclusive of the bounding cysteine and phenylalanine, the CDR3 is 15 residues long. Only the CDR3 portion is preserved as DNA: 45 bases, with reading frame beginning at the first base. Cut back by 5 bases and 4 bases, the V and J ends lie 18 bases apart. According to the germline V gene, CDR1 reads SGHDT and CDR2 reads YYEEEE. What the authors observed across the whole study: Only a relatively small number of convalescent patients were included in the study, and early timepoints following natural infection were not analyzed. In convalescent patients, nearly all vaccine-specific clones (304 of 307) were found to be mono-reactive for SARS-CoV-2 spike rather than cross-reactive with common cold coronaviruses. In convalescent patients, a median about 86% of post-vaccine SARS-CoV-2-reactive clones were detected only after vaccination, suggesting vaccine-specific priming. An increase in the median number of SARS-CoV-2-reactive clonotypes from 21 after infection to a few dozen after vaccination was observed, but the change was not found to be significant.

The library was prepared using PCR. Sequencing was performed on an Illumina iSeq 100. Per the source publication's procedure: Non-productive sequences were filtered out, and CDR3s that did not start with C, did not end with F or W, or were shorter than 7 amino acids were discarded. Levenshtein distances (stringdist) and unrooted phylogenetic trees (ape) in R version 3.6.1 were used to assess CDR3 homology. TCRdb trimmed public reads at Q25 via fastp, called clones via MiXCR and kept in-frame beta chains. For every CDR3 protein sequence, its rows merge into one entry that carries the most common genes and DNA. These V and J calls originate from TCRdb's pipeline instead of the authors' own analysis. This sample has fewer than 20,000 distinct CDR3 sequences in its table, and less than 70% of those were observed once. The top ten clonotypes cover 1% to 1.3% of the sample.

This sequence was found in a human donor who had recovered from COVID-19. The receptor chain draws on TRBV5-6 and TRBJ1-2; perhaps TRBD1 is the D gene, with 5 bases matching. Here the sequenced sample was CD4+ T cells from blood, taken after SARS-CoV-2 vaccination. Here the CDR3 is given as CASRLKYGQGYGYTF. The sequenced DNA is TGTGCCAGCAGATTGAAGTACGGGCAGGGCTATGGCTACACCTTC.